The source of this TCR beta chain is a study of monozygotic twins with inflammatory bowel disease (dated by TCRdb to the late 2010s). Regarding the study in general: The full study comprised 28 monozygotic twin pairs: nine German pairs (four IBD-concordant, five IBD-discordant) and 19 IBD-discordant Danish pairs. Disease-associated traits were sought mainly through comparisons between IBD patients and their genetically identical healthy co-twins within discordant pairs. Each individual had, on average, about 151 000 unique TCRalpha sequences and 181 000 unique TCRbeta sequences available for analysis. The full study reports these points: No single strong signal or clonotype linked to IBD turned up in the results, so the idea that one exists was not supported. IBD patients had lower TCRbeta repertoire diversity, measured by the inverse Simpson index, than their healthy co-twins. Different T cell subtypes could not be distinguished in the analysis. Because patients were on differing immunosuppressive treatments, the repertoires may have picked up extra background noise and inter-individual variability. Repertoire similarity did not differ between concordant and discordant twins, which could be due to limited statistical power. Fewer clonotypes were shared with other individuals by IBD patients than by healthy twins, most markedly in patients showing signs of disease activity.

CDR1 SGHTA and CDR2 FQGNSA were looked up in the germline V gene. The CDR3 starts with the cysteine, ends with the phenylalanine, and has 16 residues. This entry has no DNA. Points on this clonotype: Its antigen specificity is not known.

Libraries were prepared through 5' RACE. The input for every TCR library was around 4,000 ng of total RNA. For each sample, cDNA synthesis with SMARTScribe reverse transcriptase was split into eight separate reactions. Unique molecular identifiers containing a 6-nucleotide sample barcode were introduced through template switching during cDNA synthesis. TCRalpha and TCRbeta cDNA was amplified in two nested PCRs of 16 and 9 cycles, and bead purification was carried out after each PCR. Before amplification, cDNA was treated with uracil DNA-glycosylase and purified using the QIAquick PCR purification kit. The second PCR added Illumina TruSeq-compatible adapters along with sample-specific barcodes. Library quality and concentration were assessed using TapeStation and Qubit, and 5 ng of each library was pooled. Sequencing of the pooled libraries was done on an Illumina HiSeq2500 single-index Rapid Run using custom sequencing primers and 2 x 100 bp reads. The study's processing was this. UMI-based consensus assembly with MiGEC version 1.2.6 was used to correct PCR and sequencing errors. V(D)J alignment, clonotype assembly and CDR3 extraction were performed with MiXCR version 2.1.1. To normalise gene usage, clonotype sharing and MAIT/NKT TCR abundance, the analysis used the top 1000, 10 000 and 20 000 clonotypes per sample. After downsampling to 27 000 UMIs, diversity was calculated as the inverse Simpson index using the vegan R package. Statistical testing used paired Mann-Whitney U tests on the discordant twin pairs and applied Benjamini-Hochberg correction for multiple testing. One entry per CDR3 protein sequence results from the TCRdb reprocessing of the reads, with DNA left out. TCRdb's processing, not the study's, gives the V and J calls here. The table held for this sample gives around 450,000 distinct CDR3 sequences. The ten largest account for about 2.4% of the sample.

From each donor, a roughly 2.7 ml peripheral blood sample was collected into PAXgene tubes and kept at -80 degrees C. Without T cell sorting, total RNA was isolated from whole blood using the PAXgene blood miRNA kit on an automated QIAcube. Peripheral blood from monozygotic twin pairs concordant or discordant for inflammatory bowel disease was subjected to deep TCRalpha and TCRbeta repertoire profiling with unique molecular barcoding. Smoking habits were recorded for all twin pairs, and individuals were classified as current, former or never smokers. The chain was built from TRBV7-2 and TRBJ2-6. This sequence was found in a human donor with ulcerative colitis or Crohn's disease, or a healthy co-twin of an affected twin (not recorded which). The sequenced sample consisted of blood. The CDR3 is CASSLQGSSGANVLTF.